The clone carrying this TCR beta chain was counted at least ten times. Aged 18 to 65, the patients had hyperthyroidism that was newly diagnosed and had lasted under 2 months. PBMCs stemmed from less than 13 ml fresh peripheral blood. RNA transcripts gave rise to amplified TCR beta CDR3 regions. When the TCR CDR3 underwent first-round RT-PCR, the HTBI primer set was used. TCRdb independently ran MiXCR on the multiplex PCR reads; one entry per CDR3 protein. Of about 740,000 distinct CDR3 sequences listed, 11% to 15% were seen once; the top ten hold about a tenth. V lost 8 bases and J lost 0; bases outside the gene matches: 7. There are 15 residues in the CDR3. This sample is drawn from a study of T cells in Graves' hyperthyroidism and ophthalmopathy.

Sequenced material: blood. This sequence originates from a young woman with Graves' hyperthyroidism. This sequence joins TRBV12-3 or TRBV12-4 and TRBJ2-5; the match to TRBD2 covers 9 bases. The CDR3 sequence: CASGGRLADQETQYF. The CDR3 DNA follows: TGTGCCAGCGGGGGTCGACTAGCGGACCAAGAGACCCAGTACTTC.